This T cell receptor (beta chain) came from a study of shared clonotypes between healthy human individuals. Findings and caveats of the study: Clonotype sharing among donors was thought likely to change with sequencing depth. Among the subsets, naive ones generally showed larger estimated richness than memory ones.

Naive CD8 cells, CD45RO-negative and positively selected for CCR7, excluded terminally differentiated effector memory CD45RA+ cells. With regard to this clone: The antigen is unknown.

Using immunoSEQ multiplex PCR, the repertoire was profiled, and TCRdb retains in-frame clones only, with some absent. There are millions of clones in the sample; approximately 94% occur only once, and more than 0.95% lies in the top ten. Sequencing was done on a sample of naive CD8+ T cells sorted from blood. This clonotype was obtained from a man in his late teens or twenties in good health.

The DNA of the CDR3 is TGTGCCAGCAGTGAATTGGGTTCAGCTAACTATGGCTACACCTTC. Translation gives CASSELGSANYGYTF. The rearrangement links TRBV25-1 to TRBJ1-2; D is uncertain. Germline V gene sequence: CDR1 MGHDK, CDR2 SYGVNS. With 1 base removed from V and 0 bases from J, the gap between germline ends came to 9 bases. The CDR3 length is 15 residues.